The entry below gives a single T cell receptor (beta chain) sequence along with its context. The data were obtained in a study of blood T cell repertoires in COVID-19. Study-wide background: Whether acute or convalescent, the COVID-19 samples came from the United States, Italy and Spain.

TCRdb's table, derived via immunoSEQ multiplex PCR, lists solely in-frame clones and lacks some. Here the sample spans under 250,000 clones, 86% being singletons. There are 17 residues in the CDR3. The germline V gene has CDR1 SEHNR and CDR2 FQNEAQ (reference sequence). V was pared by 5 bases and J by 4 bases, with 10 bases of the junction left unmatched. The sequence was obtained from a woman in her sixties or seventies who had recovered from COVID-19. This chain uses TRBV7-9 with TRBJ1-3, with 11 bases lining up with TRBD1. Sequencing input: peripheral blood. Here the CDR3 DNA reads TGTGCCAGCAGCCCTGGACAGGGGGCGCGTTTAGGAAACACCATATATTTT. This codes for CASSPGQGARLGNTIYF. Supplemented by reference TRBV7-9 and TRBJ1-3, the full variable domain reads DTGVSQNPRHKITKRGQNVTFRCDPISEHNRLYWYRQTLGQGPEFLTYFQNEAQLEKSRLLSDRFSAERPKGSFSTLEIQRTEQGDSAMYLCASSPGQGARLGNTIYFGEGSWLTVV.